The present entry profiles one T cell receptor beta chain with its context. What it binds is not known. This sample stems from a study of cytomegalovirus exposure and HLA in healthy donors. The CDR3 has 14 amino acids. Germline V CDR1 and CDR2: MDHEN, SYDVKM. V dropped 5 bases and J dropped 6; count of bases not matched to a gene: 8. Study conclusions and caveats: Later genetic work tied a missense DCLRE1C variant to beta-chain V and J trimming. The Asian-associated ancestry cluster reportedly had fewer N-insertions than the roughly 700-donor mean in a later analysis. TCR beta sequences numbering roughly 16,000 were associated with HLA alleles at 0.05 false discovery rate in a later analysis. TCR beta chains numbering under 200 were designated cytomegalovirus-associated.

The PCR was carried out with 60 Vbeta primers and 13 Jbeta primers. Profiling relied on immunoSEQ multiplex PCR, and the TCRdb table lists in-frame clones only, not all of them. The sample has fewer than 250,000 clones; roughly 80% are singletons. The sample was PBMCs. This TCR was sampled from a woman between 18 and 29 years old in good health and CMV-seronegative. The chain uses TRBV28 and TRBJ2-7; 9 nucleotides line up with TRBD1. CDR3 nucleotides: TGTGCCAGCAGTCTTCCGGGACAGGGCGGCGAGCAGTACTTC. The encoded protein is CASSLPGQGGEQYF. The entire variable domain, with the rest obtained from reference TRBV28 and TRBJ2-7, is as follows: DVKVTQSSRYLVKRTGEKVFLECVQDMDHENMFWYRQDPGLGLRLIYFSYDVKMKEKGDIPEGYSVSREKKERFSLILESASTNQTSMYLCASSLPGQGGEQYFGPGTRLTVT.